The 16 T cell receptor beta chains given below trace back to one sample, sequenced in a study of cytomegalovirus exposure and HLA in healthy donors (TCRdb year 2017). Receptor libraries were prepared by the immunoSEQ multiplex PCR assay. The multiplex PCR relied on a mix of 60 forward primers for TCR Vbeta segments and 13 reverse primers for TCR Jbeta segments. The immuneACCESS repertoire file appears here via TCRdb, limited to in-frame rearrangements. These files lack a portion of the clones; in checked studies, under half of the deficit traces to unresolved V genes, and the cause of the others is not known. The sample profile shows around 45,000 clones; approximately 47% of them were found once. The ten top clones hold around 5.8% of the sample. The source material was PBMCs. The receptors were gathered from a man in his sixties in good health and CMV-seronegative.

The V call is TRBV6-1, the J call TRBJ1-2; D remains unclear. The V end lost 7 bases, the J end lost 5 bases, and 20 bases lay between the germline ends. The V gene's germline CDR1 is MNHNS and CDR2 SASEGT. The CDR3 covers 15 residues. This chain's CDR3 is CASILGQATLYGYTF. The CDR3, as DNA: TGTGCCAGCATCCTTGGGCAGGCGACGCTGTATGGCTACACCTTC.

This clone was seen a handful of times. The chain carries TRBV5-1 and TRBJ1-4; 9 nucleotides line up with TRBD1. CDR1 and CDR2 (germline): SGHRS, YFSETQ. After removal of 4 bases from V and 8 bases from J, the junction contained 6 bases not matched to a gene. The CDR3 extends over 14 amino acids. The chain's CDR3 is CASSPGQGGEKLFF. The CDR3 coding sequence is TGCGCCAGCAGCCCGGGACAGGGAGGCGAAAAACTGTTTTTT. The complete variable domain, with remaining parts taken from reference TRBV5-1 and TRBJ1-4, reads KAGVTQTPRYLIKTRGQQVTLSCSPISGHRSVSWYQQTPGQGLQFLFEYFSETQRNKGNFPGRFSGRQFSNSRSEMNVSTLELGDSALYLCASSPGQGGEKLFFGSGTQLSVL.

This chain connects TRBV5-6 to TRBJ2-7; D not certain. The germline V gene has CDR1 SGHDT and CDR2 YYEEEE. The V end was cut by 3 bases, the J end by 6 bases, with 10 bases between. This CDR3 is 12 amino acids long. DNA for the CDR3: TGTGCCAGCAGCTCCACCCCGGGCGAGCAGTACTTC. It translates to CASSSTPGEQYF. Combining the CDR3 with reference TRBV5-6 and TRBJ2-7 gives the whole variable domain DAGVTQSPTHLIKTRGQQVTLRCSPKSGHDTVSWYQQALGQGPQFIFQYYEEEERQRGNFPDRFSGHQFPNYSSELNVNALLLGDSALYLCASSSTPGEQYFGPGTRLTVT.

This chain joins TRBV7-9 and TRBJ2-7, with 7 bases identical to TRBD1. V was clipped by 5 bases and J by 5 bases; unmatched bases: 9. This CDR3 is 14 amino acids long. Looked up from germline, CDR1 is SEHNR and CDR2 is FQNEAQ (reference sequence). The CDR3: CASSADREWDEQYF. The DNA of the CDR3 is TGTGCCAGCAGCGCCGACAGGGAATGGGACGAGCAGTACTTC.

This rearrangement joins TRBV15 to TRBJ2-6; D unclear. CDR3 length: 15 residues. CDR1 is LNHNV and CDR2 is YYDKDF in the germline V gene (reference sequence). Deletions cut 1 base from V and 0 bases from J, with 4 bases between. This CDR3 is CATSRASSGANVLTF. The DNA of the CDR3 is TGTGCCACCAGCAGAGCCAGCTCTGGGGCCAACGTCCTGACTTTC.

The rearrangement uses TRBV19 and TRBJ2-7; 7 bases line up with TRBD1. After removal of 6 bases from V and 2 bases from J, the junction contained 7 bases not matched to a gene. The germline V gene has CDR1 LNHDA and CDR2 SQIVND (reference sequence). The CDR3 is made up of 14 amino acids. CDR3 protein: CASSMGQRAYEQYF. As DNA, the CDR3 is TGTGCCAGTAGCATGGGACAGCGAGCCTACGAGCAGTACTTC. The full variable domain, its missing parts supplied by reference TRBV19 and TRBJ2-7, is DGGITQSPKYLFRKEGQNVTLSCEQNLNHDAMYWYRQDPGQGLRLIYYSQIVNDFQKGDIAEGYSVSREKKESFPLTVTSAQKNPTAFYLCASSMGQRAYEQYFGPGTRLTVT.

This chain uses TRBV4-3 with TRBJ2-1, with D possibly matching TRBD2 (5 bases). Germline V gives CDR1 LGHNA, CDR2 YSLEER. Trimming removed 1 base from V and 15 bases from J, with 16 bases in between. This CDR3 region has 13 residues. For the CDR3, the DNA is TGCGCCAGCAGCCAAGTGAGGACTCCTTATCGGTTCTTC. Its translation: CASSQVRTPYRFF.

Written as DNA, the CDR3 is TGTGCCAGCAGCTTAACAAGCGGGAGGCTCTCCTACGAGCAGTACTTC. The encoded protein is CASSLTSGRLSYEQYF. V gene TRBV7-8 combines with J gene TRBJ2-7, with 9 bases lining up with TRBD2. CDR1 is SGHVS and CDR2 is FQNEAQ in the germline V gene. CDR3 length equals 16 residues. Germline trimming cut 2 bases from V and 0 bases from J; bases unmatched to any gene: 5.

The V gene is TRBV29-1, the J gene TRBJ2-5, with 7 nucleotides matching TRBD2. This CDR3 has 13 amino acids. Unmatched junction bases numbered 2, after V lost 4 bases and J lost 0 bases. Germline V gene data show CDR1 as SQVTM and CDR2 as ANQGSEA. The CDR3 sequence is CSVVSGNQETQYF. The CDR3 nucleotides are TGCAGCGTTGTGAGCGGGAACCAAGAGACCCAGTACTTC.

The CDR3 loop reads CSVTAGLAINEQFF. Here the CDR3 DNA reads TGCAGCGTCACCGCGGGACTAGCGATCAATGAGCAGTTCTTC. The V and J genes are TRBV29-1 and TRBJ2-1; 10 nucleotides match TRBD2. After removal of 6 bases from V and 6 bases from J, the junction contained 8 bases not matched to a gene. Germline values: CDR1 SQVTM, CDR2 ANQGSEA. CDR3 length: 14 residues.

The chain couples TRBV9 to TRBJ2-7, with 8 bases that match TRBD2. Unmatched junction bases numbered 9, after V lost 3 bases and J lost 4 bases. Germline V gene sequence: CDR1 SGDLS, CDR2 YYNGEE. This CDR3 region has 15 residues. The CDR3 region has the DNA TGTGCCAGCAGCGCCGATGGGACTAGGAGGTACGAGCAGTACTTC. Amino acids: CASSADGTRRYEQYF.

This clone came up once. Other DNA sequences within the sample encode an identical CDR3. The rearrangement uses TRBV7-9 and TRBJ1-1; 7 nucleotides agree with TRBD1. Unmatched junction bases numbered 1, after V lost 3 bases and J lost 0 bases. The CDR3 runs 14 residues. Germline V gene lookup returns CDR1 SEHNR and CDR2 FQNEAQ (reference sequence). The CDR3 reads CASSLGQMNTEAFF. In nucleotides, the CDR3 is TGTGCCAGCAGCTTGGGACAGATGAACACTGAAGCTTTCTTT. The variable domain in full, with the rest retrieved from reference TRBV7-9 and TRBJ1-1, is DTGVSQNPRHKITKRGQNVTFRCDPISEHNRLYWYRQTLGQGPEFLTYFQNEAQLEKSRLLSDRFSAERPKGSFSTLEIQRTEQGDSAMYLCASSLGQMNTEAFFGQGTRLTVV.

This clone is a singleton in its sample. The rearrangement joins TRBV2 to TRBJ1-5, with a weak D call TRBD1 (6 bases). The V gene lost 4 bases and the J gene lost 0 bases, with 10 bases spanning the gap. This CDR3 is built from 15 residues. Germline V CDR1 and CDR2: SNHLY, FYNNEI. The CDR3 DNA follows: TGTGCCAGCAGTGTAAGGGACATTAGCAATCAGCCCCAGCATTTT. It codes for CASSVRDISNQPQHF.

This clone has a handful of counts. The genes are TRBV6-5 and TRBJ1-4, with TRBD1 as a possible D gene (5 bases). Germline-derived CDR1 and CDR2 are MNHEY and SVGAGI. The CDR3 spans 13 residues. Trimming removed 10 bases at V and 8 bases at J, with 17 bases between. For the CDR3, the DNA is TGTGCCACCAAAGACAGTGGGCGAGAAAAACTGTTTTTT. It codes for CATKDSGREKLFF.

The chain uses TRBV6-1 and TRBJ2-3; TRBD1 agrees at 7 bases. The CDR3 length is 15 residues. CDR1 is MNHNS, CDR2 SASEGT, per germline. V gave up 6 bases and J gave up 0 bases; unmatched junction bases: 6. CDR3 sequence (DNA): TGTGCCAGCAGGAGGGACAGAGTGAGCACAGATACGCAGTATTTT. Amino acids: CASRRDRVSTDTQYF.

This clone was seen just once. The chain links TRBV10-3 to TRBJ1-1; the D gene is possibly TRBD1 (6 bases). The CDR3 is 14 amino acids. V lost 10 bases to trimming and J lost 4 bases, with 19 bases between them. Looked up from germline, CDR1 is ENHRY and CDR2 is SYGVKD. The CDR3 coding sequence is TGTGCCAGCGGGAGGGGGGGCGAGAGCACTGAAGCTTTCTTT. Translating gives CASGRGGESTEAFF.